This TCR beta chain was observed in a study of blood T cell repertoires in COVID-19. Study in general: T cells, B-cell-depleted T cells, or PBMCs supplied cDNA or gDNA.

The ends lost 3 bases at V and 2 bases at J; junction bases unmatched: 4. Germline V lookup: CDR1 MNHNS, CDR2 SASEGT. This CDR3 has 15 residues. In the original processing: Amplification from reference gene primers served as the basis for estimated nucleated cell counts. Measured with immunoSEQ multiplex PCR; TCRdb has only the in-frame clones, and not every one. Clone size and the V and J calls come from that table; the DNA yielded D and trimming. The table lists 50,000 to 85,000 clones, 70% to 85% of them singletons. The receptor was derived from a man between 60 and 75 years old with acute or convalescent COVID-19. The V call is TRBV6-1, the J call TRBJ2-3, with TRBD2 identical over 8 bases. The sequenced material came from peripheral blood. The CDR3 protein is CASSEAGGPTDTQYF. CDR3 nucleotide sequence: TGTGCCAGCAGTGAGGCGGGGGGCCCCACAGATACGCAGTATTTT.